This T cell receptor (beta chain) was recovered during a study of blood T cell repertoires in COVID-19. Unmatched junction bases numbered 4, after V lost 1 base and J lost 5 bases. The CDR3 has 17 amino acids. CDR1 and CDR2 (germline): MNHEY, SMNVEV (reference sequence). Original handling: Estimation of nucleated cell counts was performed using reference gene primer amplification. The data were produced by immunoSEQ multiplex PCR, yet TCRdb's version contains in-frame clones alone and is incomplete. V and J calls and clone size follow that table, whereas D and trimming were derived from the DNA. The sample has a few hundred thousand clones, 88% seen once.

V gene TRBV27 combines with J gene TRBJ2-1; 14 nucleotides line up with TRBD2. Specimen: peripheral blood. The receptor comes from a human donor in a cohort sampled during active COVID-19. CDR3 sequence (DNA): TGTGCCAGCAGTTTATGGACTAGCGGGAGGAGCCACAATGAGCAGTTCTTC. Translated: CASSLWTSGRSHNEQFF.